The rows below give T cell receptor beta chains drawn from one sample of a study of blood T cell repertoires in COVID-19. Libraries were prepared by immunoSEQ multiplex PCR; TCRdb keeps only in-frame clonotypes and omits some of them. The sample includes around 84,000 clones, approximately 80% of them seen just once. Sequencing was done on a sample of peripheral blood. The receptor set was obtained from a woman in her thirties or forties with active or convalescent COVID-19. Both conserved end residues are part of each CDR3. D genes are given only for firm matches. Rows may omit the clone size; those that give it use once, few, many or a size class.

>.|TRBJ2-7|.|TRBV3-1/TRBV3-2
CASSQGGREQYF
TGTGCCAGCAGCCAAGGGGGGAGGGAGCAGTACTTC
>.|TRBJ2-6|.|TRBV7-8
CASSLAHGGGAGANVLTF
TGTGCCAGCAGCTTAGCGCATGGGGGGGGCGCTGGGGCCAACGTCCTGACTTTC
>.|TRBJ1-6|.|TRBV7-9
CASSSGVDNSPLHF
TGTGCCAGCAGCTCAGGGGTTGATAATTCACCCCTCCACTTT
>.|TRBJ1-3|.|TRBV4-3
CASSQDGPGVRTGNTIYF
TGCGCCAGCAGCCAAGATGGTCCAGGGGTAAGGACTGGAAACACCATATATTTT
>.|TRBJ1-5|.|TRBV24-1
CATNQEGDQPQHF
TGTGCCACCAATCAGGAAGGGGATCAGCCCCAGCATTTT
>TRBD1|TRBJ2-7|.|TRBV29-1
CSVEEQGTKAYEQYF
TGCAGCGTTGAAGAACAGGGGACAAAAGCCTACGAGCAGTACTTC
>.|TRBJ2-1|.|TRBV7-9
CASSLVVSLADYYNEQFF
TGTGCCAGCAGCTTAGTCGTAAGTCTGGCTGACTACTACAATGAGCAGTTCTTC
>TRBD1|TRBJ1-1|.|TRBV7-9
CASRRTGTNTEAFF
TGTGCCAGCAGGAGGACAGGGACCAACACTGAAGCTTTCTTT
>TRBD1|TRBJ2-1|.|TRBV7-9
CASSLRRGTGVYNEQFF
TGTGCCAGCAGCTTACGGAGGGGGACAGGGGTCTACAATGAGCAGTTCTTC
>TRBD2|TRBJ2-7|.|TRBV30
CAWSPGLAGGGYEQYF
TGTGCCTGGAGCCCGGGACTAGCGGGGGGCGGCTACGAGCAGTACTTC
>TRBD1|TRBJ2-2|once|TRBV15
CATSRRQGPGELFF
TGTGCCACCAGCAGAAGACAGGGTCCCGGGGAGCTGTTTTTT
>.|TRBJ1-2|.|TRBV5-4
CASSPAGGPGYTF
TGTGCCAGCAGCCCGGCGGGGGGGCCTGGCTACACCTTC
>.|TRBJ2-1|.|TRBV6-5
CASTLGTPLYNEQFF
TGTGCCAGCACCCTCGGGACTCCGCTCTACAATGAGCAGTTCTTC
>TRBD2|TRBJ2-1|.|TRBV5-6
CASSLERGATYNEQFF
TGTGCCAGCAGCTTAGAGCGGGGGGCAACCTACAATGAGCAGTTCTTC
>TRBD2|TRBJ2-3|.|TRBV10-3
CAISRSGTSTDTQYF
TGTGCCATCAGTAGAAGCGGGACTAGCACAGATACGCAGTATTTT
>.|TRBJ2-7|.|TRBV9
CASSTGYGSYEQYF
TGTGCCAGCAGCACAGGTTATGGAAGCTACGAGCAGTACTTC
>TRBD1|TRBJ2-5|.|TRBV10-3
CAIRPGTGGVETQYF
TGTGCCATCAGACCAGGGACAGGGGGCGTCGAGACCCAGTACTTC
>.|TRBJ2-7|few|TRBV9
CASSVVPGGSYEQYF
TGTGCCAGCAGCGTAGTACCGGGTGGCTCCTACGAGCAGTACTTC
>.|TRBJ2-3|few|TRBV6-2/TRBV6-3
CASSYPPLSARSTDTQYF
TGTGCCAGCAGTTACCCTCCTCTTAGCGCCCGTAGCACAGATACGCAGTATTTT
>TRBD1|TRBJ1-5|.|TRBV6-5
CASSRQGGNQPQHF
TGTGCCAGCAGTCGACAGGGTGGCAATCAGCCCCAGCATTTT
>TRBD1|TRBJ2-1|.|TRBV19
CASSTTGQLYNEQFF
TGTGCCAGTAGTACAACGGGACAGCTCTACAATGAGCAGTTCTTC
>.|TRBJ2-7|.|TRBV6-5
CASRRTASSYEQYF
TGTGCCAGCAGGAGGACAGCCAGCTCCTACGAGCAGTACTTC
>.|TRBJ1-5|few|TRBV5-1
CASSLEGVSNQPQHF
TGCGCCAGCAGCTTGGAAGGGGTTAGCAATCAGCCCCAGCATTTT
>.|TRBJ2-6|.|TRBV19
CASRYSSGANVLTF
TGTGCCAGTAGGTACAGCTCTGGGGCCAACGTCCTGACTTTC
>.|TRBJ2-7|few|TRBV12-3/TRBV12-4
CASSLGSIYEQYF
TGTGCCAGCAGTTTGGGCAGCATCTACGAGCAGTACTTC
>TRBD1|TRBJ2-7|once|TRBV6-2/TRBV6-3
CASSHPRGTGAIEQYF
TGTGCCAGCAGCCACCCACGCGGGACAGGTGCCATCGAGCAGTACTTC
>TRBD2|TRBJ2-1|.|TRBV11-2
CASSLDEDSGLAGGKVF
TGTGCCAGCAGCTTAGACGAGGACTCTGGACTAGCGGGGGGTAAGGTCTTC
>.|TRBJ2-7|.|TRBV12-3/TRBV12-4
CASSPGAYEQYF
TGTGCCAGCAGTCCAGGTGCCTACGAGCAGTACTTC
>TRBD2|TRBJ2-7|.|TRBV19
CASSRSGGLTYEQYF
TGTGCCAGTAGTCGTAGCGGGGGCCTTACCTACGAGCAGTACTTC
>TRBD1|TRBJ1-2|.|TRBV28
CASSLQGVNYGYTF
TGTGCCAGCAGTTTACAGGGGGTAAACTATGGCTACACCTTC
>TRBD1|TRBJ2-7|.|TRBV11-2
CASSPRQGTYEQYF
TGTGCCAGCAGCCCCAGACAGGGCACCTACGAGCAGTACTTC
>TRBD1|TRBJ1-1|.|TRBV28
CASSSQGARTEAFF
TGTGCCAGCAGCTCACAGGGGGCGCGTACTGAAGCTTTCTTT
>.|TRBJ2-7|.|TRBV9
CASSVDAGTYEQYF
TGTGCCAGCAGCGTAGATGCAGGGACTTACGAGCAGTACTTC
>.|TRBJ1-1|.|TRBV15
CATSRLTGLSAFF
TGTGCCACCAGCAGGCTCACAGGGTTATCGGCTTTCTTT
>TRBD1|TRBJ2-1|.|TRBV18
CASSPQGASTNEQFF
TGTGCCAGCTCACCACAGGGGGCCTCAACCAATGAGCAGTTCTTC
>.|TRBJ2-2|.|TRBV11-1
CASSLVFSGELFF
TGTGCCAGCAGCTTAGTATTCTCCGGGGAGCTGTTTTTT
>TRBD1|TRBJ2-1|.|TRBV6-5
CASSYEGTGSYNEQFF
TGTGCCAGCAGTTACGAAGGGACAGGGTCCTACAATGAGCAGTTCTTC
>.|TRBJ2-7|.|TRBV15
CATSREGGSYEQYF
TGTGCCACCAGCAGAGAGGGGGGATCGTACGAGCAGTACTTC
>.|TRBJ2-7|once|TRBV7-9
CASSFGTGKSYEQYF
TGTGCCAGCAGCTTTGGCACAGGAAAATCCTACGAGCAGTACTTC
>TRBD2|TRBJ2-2|.|TRBV10-3
CATTKTSGGPLNTGELFF
TGTGCCACTACAAAGACTAGCGGGGGGCCCTTGAACACCGGGGAGCTGTTTTTT
>.|TRBJ2-3|.|TRBV6-5
CASSRQGDTQYF
TGTGCCAGCAGTAGGCAGGGGGATACGCAGTATTTT
>TRBD1|TRBJ2-5|.|TRBV28
CAARDRGKETQYF
TGTGCCGCCCGGGACAGGGGGAAAGAGACCCAGTACTTC
>.|TRBJ1-5|.|TRBV20-1
CSASPSYSNQPQHF
TGCAGTGCTAGTCCCTCTTATAGCAATCAGCCCCAGCATTTT
>TRBD1|TRBJ1-4|once|TRBV5-5
CGSGQGIGANEKLFF
TGCGGCTCGGGACAGGGGATTGGGGCAAATGAAAAACTGTTTTTT
>TRBD1|TRBJ2-1|.|TRBV9
CASSAQGLSSYNEQFF
TGTGCCAGCAGCGCACAGGGGTTGAGCTCCTACAATGAGCAGTTCTTC
>.|TRBJ1-2|.|TRBV28
CAGGRLYGYTF
TGTGCCGGAGGACGCTTATATGGCTACACCTTC
>.|TRBJ1-2|few|TRBV19
CASSIDHESTEGYTF
TGTGCCAGTAGTATAGATCACGAAAGTACGGAGGGCTACACCTTC
>.|TRBJ1-1|.|TRBV7-2
CASSRKGDKLYMNTEAFF
TGTGCCAGCAGCCGTAAGGGGGACAAACTTTACATGAACACTGAAGCTTTCTTT
>.|TRBJ1-4|.|TRBV24-1
CATQRGGEEKLFF
TGTGCCACCCAGCGGGGGGGAGAGGAAAAACTGTTTTTT
>.|TRBJ1-4|.|TRBV3-1/TRBV3-2
CASSQRGNEKLFF
TGTGCCAGCAGCCAACGAGGGAATGAAAAACTGTTTTTT
>.|TRBJ1-2|few|TRBV9
CASSVVRGEYDGYTF
TGTGCCAGCAGCGTAGTTCGGGGGGAATATGATGGCTACACCTTC
>TRBD1|TRBJ1-6|.|TRBV9
CASSVGTGGSSPLHF
TGTGCCAGCAGCGTAGGAACAGGGGGCTCTTCACCCCTCCACTTT
>.|TRBJ1-1|.|TRBV3-1/TRBV3-2
CASSHGGQNTEAFF
TGTGCCAGCAGCCACGGGGGGCAGAACACTGAAGCTTTCTTT
>.|TRBJ1-5|.|TRBV19
CASTPPRIKTGNIYSNQPQHF
TGTGCCAGCACCCCTCCACGTATCAAGACGGGGAATATATATAGCAATCAGCCCCAGCATTTT
>TRBD1|TRBJ2-7|.|TRBV11-2
CASSLRGTGEYEQYF
TGTGCCAGCAGCTTGAGGGGGACAGGGGAATACGAGCAGTACTTC
>TRBD1|TRBJ2-7|.|TRBV5-6
CASSLAGQGFHEQYF
TGTGCCAGCAGCTTGGCGGGACAGGGTTTCCACGAGCAGTACTTC
>TRBD2|TRBJ2-3|.|TRBV5-1
CASSQGLAAPDTQYF
TGCGCCAGCAGCCAGGGACTAGCGGCCCCAGATACGCAGTATTTT